This T cell receptor beta chain is drawn from a study of cytomegalovirus exposure and HLA in healthy donors (dated by TCRdb to the late 2010s). For the study in its entirety: According to a later analysis, the roughly 130 validation repertoires were produced on the same platform as the approximately 610 repertoires of the first cohort. The study was designed to test whether signatures of past pathogen exposure could be identified by cataloging public T cell receptors. In addition to the first cohort of 500 to 850 subjects, a separate validation cohort of 120 different subjects was used. To predict cytomegalovirus infection status, the study combined high-throughput TCR immunosequencing, statistical association of individual TCRs with disease status, and machine learning. Findings and caveats that apply to the study as a whole: In the study, some 160 TCR beta chains were listed as associated with cytomegalovirus. Subsequent analysis determined that TCRs grouped into clusters in the first cohort also showed a tendency toward co-occurrence across the 120 or so validation repertoires, and 85% to 95% of cluster scores exceeded 0. A few of the identified cytomegalovirus-associated TCR beta chains were confirmed in vitro to be specific for cytomegalovirus antigens. While some public TCRs were present in many individuals, most TCR sequences turned up only very rarely across donors. The authors suggested that the approach could potentially be extended to other disease states and immunological phenotypes. All 120 or so repertoires were used to score co-occurrence in the validation cohort in a later analysis, because that analysis had no HLA typing for the cohort. In both the original and validation cohorts, the classifier was reported to diagnose cytomegalovirus status with high specificity and sensitivity.

Comments on this clone: No antigen is known for it. The sample holds no much larger clone one base away, and base qualities are not on file.

CDR1 is given as MGHRA and CDR2 as YSYEKL, both from the germline V gene. V drops 0 bases and J drops 1 base, leaving 9 bases in between. The CDR3 numbers 15 residues from cysteine through phenylalanine. Only the CDR3 DNA stays, 45 bases, in frame from base 1. Preparation of the library involved the immunoSEQ multiplex PCR assay. The paper's processing steps were these. A statistical classification framework was built for diagnosing cytomegalovirus status from the catalog of TCR beta chain sequences. As stored in TCRdb, this immuneACCESS dataset retains in-frame rearrangements with V and J assigned. A fraction of the clones does not appear; measured against another copy, unresolved V genes explain less than half of the discrepancy, and the remainder lacks a known reason. V and J calls and clone size are those listed in that table; D and trimming were worked out from the DNA. The sample table lists tens of thousands of clones, roughly 89% of them with a count of one. The top ten hold around 4% of the sample.

The donors belonged to the validation cohort of roughly 120 subjects, which was separate from the roughly 670-subject first cohort. This clonotype was obtained from a woman aged 18-35 years in good health and CMV-seropositive. This sequence uses TRBV4-1 and TRBJ2-5, and TRBD2 may be the D gene, going by 5 matching bases. Input material: PBMCs. CDR3 reads: CASSQDQAAQETQYF. The sequenced DNA: TGCGCCAGCAGCCAAGATCAAGCGGCCCAAGAGACCCAGTACTTC.